This entry is about one T cell receptor beta chain. This entry is derived from a study of blood T cell repertoires in COVID-19. Study in general: Material from acute and convalescent COVID-19 was sourced from the United States, Italy and Spain.

Profiled with immunoSEQ multiplex PCR; TCRdb holds only in-frame clones, not every one. The data hold approximately 210,000 clones, with 84% observed a single time. Losses at the gene ends were 5 bases for V and 5 bases for J; bases not matched to a gene: 8. The CDR3 is made up of 14 amino acids. Per the germline V gene, CDR1 is MNHEY and CDR2 is SVGEGT. This receptor was obtained from a woman aged 50 to 60 with active or convalescent COVID-19. This chain links TRBV6-2 or TRBV6-3 with TRBJ1-2; 7 nucleotides align to TRBD1. Input material: peripheral blood. The DNA of the CDR3 is TGTGCCAGCAGTCGATCGGGACAGCAATATGGCTACACCTTC. Translating gives CASSRSGQQYGYTF.